The rows below give T cell receptor beta chains drawn from one sample of a study of regulatory T cells in long-lasting Graves disease. From the multiplex PCR reads, TCRdb called clonotypes with MiXCR, one entry per CDR3 protein. The sample shows 400,000 to 500,000 distinct CDR3 sequences, approximately 15% of them seen only once. The data also belong to a second study, concerning T cells in Graves' hyperthyroidism and ophthalmopathy.

Sequences were derived from peripheral blood mononuclear cells (PBMCs), sampled at new diagnosis, from a patient treated with antithyroid drugs. The receptors stem from a woman aged 50 to 60 with Graves disease. Both conserved end residues are part of each CDR3. D genes are given only for firm matches. Not every row has a clone size; where given, it reads once, few, many or a size class.

J gene: TRBJ2-3
clone size: many
V gene: TRBV28
D gene: TRBD2
CDR3 protein: CASSLLAGGGIDTQYF
CDR3 DNA: TGTGCCAGCAGTTTATTAGCGGGAGGGGGCATAGATACGCAGTATTTT

J gene: TRBJ1-5
clone size: many
V gene: TRBV12-3/TRBV12-4
D gene: -
CDR3 protein: CASSYPGWQPQHF
CDR3 DNA: TGTGCCAGCAGCTACCCGGGGTGGCAGCCCCAGCATTTT

J gene: TRBJ1-1
clone size: few
V gene: TRBV19
D gene: -
CDR3 protein: CASRTGQKNTEAFF
CDR3 DNA: TGTGCCAGTAGAACAGGGCAGAAGAACACTGAAGCTTTCTTT

J gene: TRBJ2-1
clone size: many
V gene: TRBV28
D gene: -
CDR3 protein: CASRAGLKYNEQFF
CDR3 DNA: TGTGCCAGCAGGGCCGGGCTTAAATACAATGAGCAGTTCTTC

J gene: TRBJ2-2
clone size: few
V gene: TRBV25-1
D gene: -
CDR3 protein: CASSVSGLTGELFF
CDR3 DNA: TGTGCCAGCAGTGTTTCAGGATTGACCGGGGAGCTGTTTTTT

J gene: TRBJ2-3
clone size: few
V gene: TRBV6-1
D gene: -
CDR3 protein: CASHSFRGPDTQYF
CDR3 DNA: TGTGCCAGCCATTCCTTTCGGGGACCAGATACGCAGTATTTT

J gene: TRBJ2-7
clone size: -
V gene: TRBV18
D gene: -
CDR3 protein: CASSPGIPGPYEQYF
CDR3 DNA: TGTGCCAGCTCACCGGGTATTCCTGGGCCCTACGAGCAGTACTTC

J gene: TRBJ2-6
clone size: -
V gene: TRBV2
D gene: -
CDR3 protein: CASSEGDIGHSGANVLTF
CDR3 DNA: TGTGCCAGCAGTGAAGGAGATATCGGCCACTCTGGGGCCAACGTCCTGACTTTC

J gene: TRBJ2-3
clone size: few
V gene: TRBV9
D gene: -
CDR3 protein: CASSIAGTPTSTDTQYF
CDR3 DNA: TGTGCCAGCAGCATCGCCGGGACACCTACTAGCACAGATACGCAGTATTTT

J gene: TRBJ2-7
clone size: many
V gene: TRBV2
D gene: -
CDR3 protein: CASREQGPAAYEQYF
CDR3 DNA: TGTGCCAGCAGAGAACAGGGACCCGCCGCCTACGAGCAGTACTTC

J gene: TRBJ1-5
clone size: -
V gene: TRBV19
D gene: -
CDR3 protein: CASSIPGQPQHF
CDR3 DNA: TGTGCCAGTAGTATTCCTGGCCAGCCCCAGCATTTT

J gene: TRBJ2-7
clone size: many
V gene: TRBV10-3
D gene: -
CDR3 protein: CAISDSGSGRPYYEQYF
CDR3 DNA: TGTGCCATCAGTGATAGTGGAAGCGGGCGACCCTACTACGAGCAGTACTTC

J gene: TRBJ2-1
clone size: many
V gene: TRBV29-1
D gene: TRBD2
CDR3 protein: CSGIPGLKTSNEQFF
CDR3 DNA: TGCAGCGGTATACCGGGACTAAAGACTTCTAATGAGCAGTTCTTC

J gene: TRBJ1-4
clone size: -
V gene: TRBV6-1
D gene: TRBD1
CDR3 protein: CASSPQGAFNEKLFF
CDR3 DNA: TGTGCCAGCAGCCCACAGGGGGCTTTTAATGAAAAACTGTTTTTT

J gene: TRBJ2-2
clone size: -
V gene: TRBV3-1
D gene: TRBD2
CDR3 protein: CASSQGLAGSGGELFF
CDR3 DNA: TGTGCCAGCAGCCAGGGACTAGCGGGATCAGGCGGGGAGCTGTTTTTT

J gene: TRBJ2-1
clone size: many
V gene: TRBV12-3/TRBV12-4
D gene: TRBD1
CDR3 protein: CASSSADRDQFF
CDR3 DNA: TGTGCCAGCAGTTCCGCCGACAGGGACCAGTTCTTC

J gene: TRBJ2-5
clone size: many
V gene: TRBV3-1
D gene: TRBD2
CDR3 protein: CASSQIRSGGQETQYF
CDR3 DNA: TGTGCCAGCAGCCAAATAAGGTCGGGAGGTCAAGAGACCCAGTACTTC

J gene: TRBJ2-7
clone size: many
V gene: TRBV9
D gene: TRBD1
CDR3 protein: CASSSSDRGGTHEQYF
CDR3 DNA: TGTGCCAGCAGCAGTTCGGACAGGGGAGGGACCCACGAGCAGTACTTC

J gene: TRBJ2-2
clone size: few
V gene: TRBV6-5
D gene: TRBD2
CDR3 protein: CASSYLHIAGRTGELFF
CDR3 DNA: TGTGCCAGCAGTTACTTACATATAGCGGGACGAACCGGGGAGCTGTTTTTT

J gene: TRBJ1-5
clone size: many
V gene: TRBV6-1
D gene: -
CDR3 protein: CASSEGWGHTQPQHF
CDR3 DNA: TGTGCCAGCAGTGAAGGTTGGGGGCACACTCAGCCCCAGCATTTT

J gene: TRBJ2-3
clone size: few
V gene: TRBV7-3
D gene: TRBD1
CDR3 protein: CASSLFDREPQYF
CDR3 DNA: TGTGCCAGCAGCTTATTCGACAGGGAGCCGCAGTATTTT

J gene: TRBJ1-4
clone size: many
V gene: TRBV6-1
D gene: TRBD1
CDR3 protein: CASSHGQGVTNEKLFF
CDR3 DNA: TGTGCCAGCAGTCACGGACAGGGGGTTACTAATGAAAAACTGTTTTTT

J gene: TRBJ2-7
clone size: many
V gene: TRBV27
D gene: TRBD2
CDR3 protein: CASSLGREAPYEQYF
CDR3 DNA: TGTGCCAGCAGTTTGGGGCGGGAGGCCCCCTACGAGCAGTACTTC

J gene: TRBJ1-1
clone size: many
V gene: TRBV28
D gene: -
CDR3 protein: CASSWWRGTEAFF
CDR3 DNA: TGTGCCAGCAGTTGGTGGAGGGGGACTGAAGCTTTCTTT

J gene: TRBJ2-1
clone size: -
V gene: TRBV28
D gene: -
CDR3 protein: CASSPQGEQFF
CDR3 DNA: TGTGCCAGCAGTCCTCAGGGGGAGCAGTTCTTC